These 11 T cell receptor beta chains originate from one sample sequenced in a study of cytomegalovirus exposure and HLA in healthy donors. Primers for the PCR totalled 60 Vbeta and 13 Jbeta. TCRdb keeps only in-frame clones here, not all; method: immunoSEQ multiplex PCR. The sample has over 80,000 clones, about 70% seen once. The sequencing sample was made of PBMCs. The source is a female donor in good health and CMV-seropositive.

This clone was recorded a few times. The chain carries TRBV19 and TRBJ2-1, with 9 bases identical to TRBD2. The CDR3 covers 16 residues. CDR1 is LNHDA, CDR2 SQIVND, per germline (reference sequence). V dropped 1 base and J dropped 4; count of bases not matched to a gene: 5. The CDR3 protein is CASSIGEGLAYNEQFF. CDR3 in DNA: TGTGCCAGTAGTATAGGAGAGGGACTAGCTTACAATGAGCAGTTCTTC.

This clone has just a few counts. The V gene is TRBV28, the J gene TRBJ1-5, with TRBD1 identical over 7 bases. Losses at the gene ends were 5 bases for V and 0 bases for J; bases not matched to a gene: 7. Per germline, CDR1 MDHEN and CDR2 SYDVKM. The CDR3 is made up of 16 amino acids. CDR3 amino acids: CASSLETGPSNQPQHF. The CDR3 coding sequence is TGTGCCAGCAGTCTTGAGACAGGGCCTAGCAATCAGCCCCAGCATTTT.

CDR3: CASSLRGGLSYNEQFF. DNA for the CDR3: TGTGCCAGCAGCTTAAGGGGTGGCCTCTCCTACAATGAGCAGTTCTTC. This chain connects TRBV7-2 to TRBJ2-1; possible D gene TRBD1, 5 bases. Germline assignment: CDR1 SGHTA and CDR2 FQGNSA. The CDR3 length is 16 residues. Trimming stripped 2 bases from V and 0 bases from J, with 11 bases between.

The DNA for the CDR3 is TGCGCCAGCAGCCAAGAGGAGGGGCTTGACTATGGCTACACCTTC. Translated, it gives CASSQEEGLDYGYTF. This chain connects TRBV4-3 to TRBJ1-2, with D perhaps matching TRBD1 (5 bases). The CDR3 is 15 residues long. CDR1 is LGHNA and CDR2 is YSLEER in the germline V gene. V was cut by 0 bases and J by 3 bases, with 11 bases left in between.

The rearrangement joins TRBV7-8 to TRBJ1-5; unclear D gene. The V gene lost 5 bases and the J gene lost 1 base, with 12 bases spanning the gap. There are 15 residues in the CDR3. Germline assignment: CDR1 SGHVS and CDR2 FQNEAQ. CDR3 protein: CASSLDGRSNQPQHF. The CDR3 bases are TGTGCCAGCAGCCTAGACGGGAGAAGCAATCAGCCCCAGCATTTT.

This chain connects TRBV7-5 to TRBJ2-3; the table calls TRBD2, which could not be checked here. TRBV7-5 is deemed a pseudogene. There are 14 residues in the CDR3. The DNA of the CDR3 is TGTGCCAGAAGCCCCCCGACTTCGCGGGATACGCAGTATTTT. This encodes CARSPPTSRDTQYF.

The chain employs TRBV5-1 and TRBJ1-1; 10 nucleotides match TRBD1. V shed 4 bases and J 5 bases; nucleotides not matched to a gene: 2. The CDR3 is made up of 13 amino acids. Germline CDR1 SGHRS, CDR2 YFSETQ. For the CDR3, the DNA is TGCGCCAGCAGCCGGACAGGGGGAACTGAAGCTTTCTTT. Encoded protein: CASSRTGGTEAFF.

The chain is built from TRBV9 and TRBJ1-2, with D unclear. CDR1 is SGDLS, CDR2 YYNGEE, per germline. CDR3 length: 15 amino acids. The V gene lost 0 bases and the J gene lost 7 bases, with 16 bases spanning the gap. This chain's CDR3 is CASSVEEGWGSGYTF. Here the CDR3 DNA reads TGTGCCAGCAGCGTAGAGGAGGGATGGGGAAGTGGCTACACCTTC.

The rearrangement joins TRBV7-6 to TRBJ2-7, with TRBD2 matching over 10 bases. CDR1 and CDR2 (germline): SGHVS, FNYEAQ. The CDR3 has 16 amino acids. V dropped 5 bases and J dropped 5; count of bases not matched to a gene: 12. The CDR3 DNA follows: TGTGCCAGCAGCCCGTCCGGGACGCTAGCGGGAGACGAGCAGTACTTC. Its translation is CASSPSGTLAGDEQYF.

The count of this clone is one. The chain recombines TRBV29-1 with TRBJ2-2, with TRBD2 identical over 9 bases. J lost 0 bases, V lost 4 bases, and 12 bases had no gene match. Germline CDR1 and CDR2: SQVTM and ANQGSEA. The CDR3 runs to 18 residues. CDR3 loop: CSVVNEGRLAANTGELFF. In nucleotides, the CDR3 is TGCAGCGTTGTAAATGAGGGTAGACTAGCGGCGAACACCGGGGAGCTGTTTTTT.

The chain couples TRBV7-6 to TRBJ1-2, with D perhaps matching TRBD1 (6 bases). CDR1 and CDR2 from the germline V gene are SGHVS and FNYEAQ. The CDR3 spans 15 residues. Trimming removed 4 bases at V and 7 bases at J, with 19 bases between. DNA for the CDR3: TGTGCCAGCAGCTCTAGCCCCGCAGGGGTGGTTGGCTACACCTTC. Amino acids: CASSSSPAGVVGYTF.